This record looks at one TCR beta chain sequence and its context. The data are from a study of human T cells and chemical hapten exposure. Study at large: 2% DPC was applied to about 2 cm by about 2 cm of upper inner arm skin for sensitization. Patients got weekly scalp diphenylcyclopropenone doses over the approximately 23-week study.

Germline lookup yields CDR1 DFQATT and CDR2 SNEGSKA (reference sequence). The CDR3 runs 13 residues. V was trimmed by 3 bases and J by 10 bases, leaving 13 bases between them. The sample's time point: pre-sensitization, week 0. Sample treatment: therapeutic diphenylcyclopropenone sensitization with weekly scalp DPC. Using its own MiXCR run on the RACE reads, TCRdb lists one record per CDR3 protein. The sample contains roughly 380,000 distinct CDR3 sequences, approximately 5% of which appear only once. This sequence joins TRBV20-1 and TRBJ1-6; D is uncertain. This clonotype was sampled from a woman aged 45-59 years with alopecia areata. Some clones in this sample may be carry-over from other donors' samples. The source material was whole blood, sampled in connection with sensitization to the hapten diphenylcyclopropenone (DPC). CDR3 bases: TGCAGTGCTAGCGCCGACACGGGGTCACCCCTCCACTTT. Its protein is CSASADTGSPLHF.